This entry is about one T cell receptor beta chain. These data belong to a study of patients and donors after allogeneic stem cell transplantation. TCRdb processed the RT-PCR reads anew with MiXCR; each CDR3 protein has one entry. The table includes about 160,000 distinct CDR3 sequences, 25% to 35% detected once. The CDR3 consists of 15 residues. Trimming stripped 3 bases from V and 8 bases from J, with 14 bases between. The specimen was blood, either unsorted or a sorted T cell fraction (not recorded which). This sequence joins TRBV12-3 or TRBV12-4 and TRBJ1-6; D is perhaps TRBD1 (5 bases). This receptor was identified in a human donor who was either an allogeneic HSCT recipient or a stem cell or donor lymphocyte infusion donor (not recorded which). It is not recorded whose cells these are; they may come from a transplant donor. The CDR3 bases are TGTGCCAGCAGTTTTGTGCAGGGTGGTGATTCACCCCTCCACTTT. Its translation: CASSFVQGGDSPLHF.